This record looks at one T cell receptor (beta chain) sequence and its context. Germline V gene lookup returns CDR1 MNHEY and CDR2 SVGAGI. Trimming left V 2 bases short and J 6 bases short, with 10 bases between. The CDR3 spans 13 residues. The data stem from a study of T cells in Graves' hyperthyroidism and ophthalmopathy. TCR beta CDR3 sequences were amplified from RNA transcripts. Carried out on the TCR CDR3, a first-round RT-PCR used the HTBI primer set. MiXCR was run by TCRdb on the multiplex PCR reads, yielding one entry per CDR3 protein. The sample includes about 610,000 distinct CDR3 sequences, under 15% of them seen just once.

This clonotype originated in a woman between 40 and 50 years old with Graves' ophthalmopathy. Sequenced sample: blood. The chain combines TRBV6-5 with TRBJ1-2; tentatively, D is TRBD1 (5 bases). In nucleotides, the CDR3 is TGTGCCAGCAGTTACATACAGGACAATGGCTACACCTTC. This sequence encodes CASSYIQDNGYTF.